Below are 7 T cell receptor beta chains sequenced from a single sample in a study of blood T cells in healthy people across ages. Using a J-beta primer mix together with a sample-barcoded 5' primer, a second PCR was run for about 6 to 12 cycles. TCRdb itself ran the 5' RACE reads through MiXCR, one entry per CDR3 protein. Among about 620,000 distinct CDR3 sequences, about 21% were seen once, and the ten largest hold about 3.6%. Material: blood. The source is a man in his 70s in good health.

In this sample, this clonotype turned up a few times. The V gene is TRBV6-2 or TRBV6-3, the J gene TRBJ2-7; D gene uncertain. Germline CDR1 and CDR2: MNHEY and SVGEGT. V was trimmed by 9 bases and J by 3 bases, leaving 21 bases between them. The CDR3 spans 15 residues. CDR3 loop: CASLKRAKEGYEQYF. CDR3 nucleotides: TGTGCCAGTCTAAAACGGGCTAAAGAAGGCTACGAGCAGTACTTC.

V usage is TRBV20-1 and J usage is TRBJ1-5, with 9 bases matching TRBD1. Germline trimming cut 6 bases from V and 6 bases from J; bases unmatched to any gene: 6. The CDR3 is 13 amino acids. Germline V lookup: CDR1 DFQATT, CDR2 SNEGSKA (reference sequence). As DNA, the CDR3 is TGCAGTGCCGACAGACAGGGGGGTCAGCCCCAGCATTTT. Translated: CSADRQGGQPQHF.

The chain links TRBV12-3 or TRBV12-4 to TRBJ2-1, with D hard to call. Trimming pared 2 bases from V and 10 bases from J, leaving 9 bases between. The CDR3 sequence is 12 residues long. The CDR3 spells CASSLIKEEQFF. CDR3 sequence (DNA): TGTGCCAGCAGTTTAATCAAAGAGGAGCAGTTCTTC.

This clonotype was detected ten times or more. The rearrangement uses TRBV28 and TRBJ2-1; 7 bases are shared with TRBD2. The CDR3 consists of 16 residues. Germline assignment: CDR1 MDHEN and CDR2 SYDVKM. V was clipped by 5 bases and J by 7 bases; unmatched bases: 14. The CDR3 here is CASSLTTGTTLNEQFF. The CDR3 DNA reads TGTGCCAGCAGTCTAACCACCGGGACTACCCTAAATGAGCAGTTCTTC.

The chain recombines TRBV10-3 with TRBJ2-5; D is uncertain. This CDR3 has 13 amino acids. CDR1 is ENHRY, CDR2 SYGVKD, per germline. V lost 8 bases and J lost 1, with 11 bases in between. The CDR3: CAIAVRTQETQYF. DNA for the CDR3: TGTGCCATCGCGGTTCGGACCCAAGAGACCCAGTACTTC.

In nucleotides, the CDR3 is TGTGCCAGCATCAATAACGCGGGGGGACCCGTAGATACGCAGTATTTT. This codes for CASINNAGGPVDTQYF. This chain uses TRBV12-3 or TRBV12-4 with TRBJ2-3, with TRBD2 matching over 8 bases. CDR3 size: 16 residues. The junction had 14 bases not matched to a gene; V was cut back by 7 bases and J by 5 bases.

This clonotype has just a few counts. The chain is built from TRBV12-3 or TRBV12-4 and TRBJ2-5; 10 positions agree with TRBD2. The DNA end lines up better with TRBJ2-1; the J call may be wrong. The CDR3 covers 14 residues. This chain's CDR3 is CASSLSSGSSEQFF. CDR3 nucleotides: TGTGCCAGCAGTCTGTCTAGCGGGAGTAGTGAGCAGTTCTTC.